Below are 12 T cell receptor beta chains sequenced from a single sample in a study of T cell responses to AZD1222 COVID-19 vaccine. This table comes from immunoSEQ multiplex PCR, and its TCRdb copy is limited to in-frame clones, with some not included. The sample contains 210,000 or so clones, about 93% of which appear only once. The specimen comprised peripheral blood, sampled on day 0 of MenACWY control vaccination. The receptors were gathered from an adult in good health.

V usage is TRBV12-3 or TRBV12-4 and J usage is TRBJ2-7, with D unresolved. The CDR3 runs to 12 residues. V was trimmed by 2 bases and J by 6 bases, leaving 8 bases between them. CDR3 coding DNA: TGTGCCAGCAGTTTATTGGGTACCGAGCAGTACTTC. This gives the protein CASSLLGTEQYF.

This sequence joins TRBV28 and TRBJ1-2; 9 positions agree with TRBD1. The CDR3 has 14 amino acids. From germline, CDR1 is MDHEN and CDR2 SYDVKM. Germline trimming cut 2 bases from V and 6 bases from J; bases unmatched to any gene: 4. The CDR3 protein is CASSLPGTGNGYTF. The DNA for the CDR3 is TGTGCCAGCAGTTTACCCGGGACAGGGAATGGCTACACCTTC.

The CDR3 region is CASRIMGSTNEKLFF. The CDR3 bases are TGCGCCAGCAGGATTATGGGGTCCACTAATGAAAAACTGTTTTTT. The rearrangement joins TRBV5-1 to TRBJ1-4; D gene uncertain. V lost 5 bases and J lost 2, with 13 bases in between. Germline V gives CDR1 SGHRS, CDR2 YFSETQ. The CDR3 consists of 15 residues.

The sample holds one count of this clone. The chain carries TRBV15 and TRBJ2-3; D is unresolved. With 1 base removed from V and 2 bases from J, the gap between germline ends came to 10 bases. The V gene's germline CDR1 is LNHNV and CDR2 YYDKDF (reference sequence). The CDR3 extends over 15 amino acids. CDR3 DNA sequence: TGTGCCACCAGCAGAGTTCACAGAAACACAGATACGCAGTATTTT. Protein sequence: CATSRVHRNTDTQYF.

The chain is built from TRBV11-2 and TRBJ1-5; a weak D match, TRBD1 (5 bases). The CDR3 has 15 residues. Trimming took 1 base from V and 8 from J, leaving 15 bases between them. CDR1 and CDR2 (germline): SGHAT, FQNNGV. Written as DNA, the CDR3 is TGTGCCAGCAGCTTAGGAATGGCAGGGAGAGAGCCCCAGCATTTT. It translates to CASSLGMAGREPQHF.

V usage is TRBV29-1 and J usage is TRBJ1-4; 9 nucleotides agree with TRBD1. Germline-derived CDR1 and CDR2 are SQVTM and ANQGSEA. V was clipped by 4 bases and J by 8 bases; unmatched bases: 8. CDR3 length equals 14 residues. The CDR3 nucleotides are TGCAGCGTTGGACCCGGGACAGGGAGGGAAAAACTGTTTTTT. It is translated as CSVGPGTGREKLFF. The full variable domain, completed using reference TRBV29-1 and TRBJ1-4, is SAVISQKPSRDICQRGTSLTIQCQVDSQVTMMFWYRQQPGQSLTLIATANQGSEATYESGFVIDKFPISRPNLTFSTLTVSNMSPEDSSIYLCSVGPGTGREKLFFGSGTQLSVL.

CDR3 coding DNA: TGCAGCGTTGTTATACCCGGGGAGGCCTACGAGCAGTACTTC. Translating gives CSVVIPGEAYEQYF. This sequence joins TRBV29-1 and TRBJ2-7; D is possibly TRBD2 (6 bases). The CDR3 covers 14 residues. Germline assignment: CDR1 SQVTM and CDR2 ANQGSEA. Trimming took off 4 bases at V and 2 bases at J, with 15 bases between the two ends.

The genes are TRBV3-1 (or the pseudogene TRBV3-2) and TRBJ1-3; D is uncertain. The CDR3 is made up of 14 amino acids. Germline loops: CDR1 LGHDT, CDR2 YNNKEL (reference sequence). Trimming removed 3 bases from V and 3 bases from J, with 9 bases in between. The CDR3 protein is CASSQNLNGNTIYF. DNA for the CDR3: TGTGCCAGCAGCCAGAATTTAAATGGAAACACCATATATTTT.

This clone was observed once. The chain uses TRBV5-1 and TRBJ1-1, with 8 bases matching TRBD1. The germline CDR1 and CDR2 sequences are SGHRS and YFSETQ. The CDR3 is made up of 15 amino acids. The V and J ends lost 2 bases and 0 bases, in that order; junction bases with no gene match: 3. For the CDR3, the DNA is TGCGCCAGCAGCTTATCAGGGGGCATGAACACTGAAGCTTTCTTT. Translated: CASSLSGGMNTEAFF. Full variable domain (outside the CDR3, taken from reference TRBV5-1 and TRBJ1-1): KAGVTQTPRYLIKTRGQQVTLSCSPISGHRSVSWYQQTPGQGLQFLFEYFSETQRNKGNFPGRFSGRQFSNSRSEMNVSTLELGDSALYLCASSLSGGMNTEAFFGQGTRLTVV.

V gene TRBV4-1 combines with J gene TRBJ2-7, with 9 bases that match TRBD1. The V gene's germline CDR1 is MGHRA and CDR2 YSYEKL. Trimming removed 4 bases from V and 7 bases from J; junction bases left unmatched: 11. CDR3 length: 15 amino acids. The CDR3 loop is CASSPPGTGYREQYF. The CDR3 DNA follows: TGCGCCAGCAGCCCGCCCGGGACAGGGTACCGGGAGCAGTACTTC.

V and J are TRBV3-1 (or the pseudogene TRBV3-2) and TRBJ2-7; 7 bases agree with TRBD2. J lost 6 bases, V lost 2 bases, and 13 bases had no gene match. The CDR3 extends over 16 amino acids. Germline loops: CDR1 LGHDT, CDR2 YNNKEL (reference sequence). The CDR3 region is CASSQFPGTTGGEQYF. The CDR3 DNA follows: TGTGCCAGCAGCCAATTCCCCGGGACCACGGGAGGCGAGCAGTACTTC.

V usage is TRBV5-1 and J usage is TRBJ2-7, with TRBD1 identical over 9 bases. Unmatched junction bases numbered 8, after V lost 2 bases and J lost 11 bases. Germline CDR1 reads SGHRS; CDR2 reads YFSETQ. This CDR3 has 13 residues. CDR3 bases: TGCGCCAGCAGCTTTGGGTCCGACAGGGGGGAGTACTTC. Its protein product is CASSFGSDRGEYF.